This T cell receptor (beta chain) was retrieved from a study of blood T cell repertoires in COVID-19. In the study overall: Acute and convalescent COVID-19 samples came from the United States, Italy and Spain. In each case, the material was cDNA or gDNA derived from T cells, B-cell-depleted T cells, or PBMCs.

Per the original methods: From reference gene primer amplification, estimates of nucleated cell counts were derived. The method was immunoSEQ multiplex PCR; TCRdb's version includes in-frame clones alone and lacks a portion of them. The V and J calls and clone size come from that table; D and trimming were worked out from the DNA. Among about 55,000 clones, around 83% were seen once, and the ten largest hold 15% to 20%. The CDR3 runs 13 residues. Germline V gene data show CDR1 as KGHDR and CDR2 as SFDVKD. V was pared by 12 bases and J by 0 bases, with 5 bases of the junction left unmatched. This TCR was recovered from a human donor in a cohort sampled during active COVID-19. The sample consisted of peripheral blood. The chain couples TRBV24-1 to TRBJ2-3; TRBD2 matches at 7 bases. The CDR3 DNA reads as TGTGCCGCGGGGGACGGAAGCACAGATACGCAGTATTTT. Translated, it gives CAAGDGSTDTQYF.